This T cell receptor (beta chain) was recorded in a study of vaccination effects on CD4 cells after COVID-19. Study-wide background: Two-dose vaccination with either BNT162b2 or mRNA-1273 was given to the participants.

Study-level points and caveats: Clones arising from infection and from vaccination showed marked clonal contraction late after vaccination. Cross-reaction with common cold coronaviruses was seen in only 1 of 255 vaccine-induced clones from healthy vaccinees.

Under the ViraFEST assay, PBMC were stimulated with viral peptide pools so that antigen-specific CD4+ T cells expanded. Sequencing was performed afterwards. Subsequent to approximately 11 days of culture, CD4+ T cells were isolated. Nucleocapsid antibodies stayed negative before and after vaccination, showing no earlier SARS-CoV-2 infection. The authors replaced half the medium with IL-2 medium on days 3 and 7. The CDR3 loop spans 10 amino acids. Germline CDR1 and CDR2: MDHEN and SYDVKM. Trimming took 9 bases from V and 8 from J, leaving 8 bases between them. Remarks on this clone: Antigen: not known.

Here immunoSEQ multiplex PCR was the method, and the copy in TCRdb shows in-frame clones only, minus some. The table has about 38,000 clones, roughly two thirds seen once. This receptor was taken from a human donor who received a COVID-19 vaccine. The sequenced sample was CD4+ T cells from PBMCs cultured with SARS-CoV-2 spike peptides, obtained before COVID-19 vaccination. The chain links TRBV28 to TRBJ2-4, with D perhaps given as TRBD1 or TRBD2 (5 bases each). In DNA, the CDR3 is TGTGCCAGTATGGGGGACATTCAGTACTTC. This gives the protein CASMGDIQYF.